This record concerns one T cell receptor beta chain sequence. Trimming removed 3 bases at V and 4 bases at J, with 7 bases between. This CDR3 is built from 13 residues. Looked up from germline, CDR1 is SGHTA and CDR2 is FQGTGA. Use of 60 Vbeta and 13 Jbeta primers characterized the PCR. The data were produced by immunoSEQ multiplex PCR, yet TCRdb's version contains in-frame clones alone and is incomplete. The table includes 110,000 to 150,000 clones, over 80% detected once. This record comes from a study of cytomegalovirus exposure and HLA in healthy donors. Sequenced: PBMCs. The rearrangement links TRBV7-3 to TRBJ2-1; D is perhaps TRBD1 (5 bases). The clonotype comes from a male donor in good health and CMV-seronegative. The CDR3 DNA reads TGTGCCAGCAGCTTGACAGCTTACAATGAGCAGTTCTTC. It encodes CASSLTAYNEQFF.